The 9 T cell receptor beta chains listed next were all sequenced from one sample in a study of shared clonotypes between healthy human individuals. The table came from immunoSEQ multiplex PCR; TCRdb's copy has only in-frame clones and leaves some out. The data contain hundreds of thousands of clones, 95% to 98% of them singletons. CD45RO-negative CD8 cells positively selected for CCR7 made up the naive population, which excluded terminally differentiated effector memory CD45RA+ cells. Sequencing input: naive CD8+ T cells sorted from blood. These receptors came from a man aged 25 to 40 in good health.

V is TRBV29-1 and J is TRBJ2-7, with TRBD1 identical over 8 bases. V lost 6 bases, J lost 1 base, and 5 bases stayed unmatched. The CDR3 consists of 13 residues. Germline CDR1 is SQVTM and CDR2 is ANQGSEA. CDR3 sequence: CSVLDRDSYEQYF. The CDR3 nucleotides are TGCAGCGTGCTGGACAGGGATTCCTACGAGCAGTACTTC.

DNA of the CDR3: TGTGCCAGCAGTCTATTAAGAGGGACAGGCGGAGCGGGCGAGCAGTACTTC. Translated: CASSLLRGTGGAGEQYF. The chain joins TRBV28 to TRBJ2-7; TRBD1 matches at 8 bases. Trimming removed 5 bases from V and 6 bases from J; junction bases left unmatched: 18. Germline assignment: CDR1 MDHEN and CDR2 SYDVKM. The CDR3 totals 17 residues.

This sequence joins TRBV7-8 and TRBJ2-1; TRBD2 is a possible D gene (5 bases). The CDR3 is made up of 16 amino acids. The V and J ends lost 2 bases and 2 bases respectively, with 13 bases between them. CDR1 and CDR2 from the germline V gene are SGHVS and FQNEAQ. The CDR3: CASSLSEGEAYNEQFF. The CDR3 bases are TGTGCCAGCAGCTTATCCGAGGGAGAAGCCTACAATGAGCAGTTCTTC.

The chain links TRBV7-9 to TRBJ2-5, with D perhaps matching TRBD2 (6 bases). The CDR3 loop spans 12 amino acids. V lost 5 bases and J 4 bases, leaving 8 bases between the germline ends. Germline CDR1 SEHNR, CDR2 FQNEAQ (reference sequence). The CDR3 sequence is CASSGGSETQYF. CDR3 nucleotide sequence: TGTGCCAGCAGCGGGGGGTCAGAGACCCAGTACTTC.

The J gene is TRBJ2-1, the V gene TRBV30; TRBD2 matches at 8 bases. The germline V gene has CDR1 GTSNPN and CDR2 SVGIG (reference sequence). The CDR3 runs 13 residues. V lost 5 bases and J lost 8; bases outside the gene matches: 8. This CDR3 reads CAWAGREGDEQFF. Written as DNA, the CDR3 is TGTGCCTGGGCCGGGAGGGAAGGGGATGAGCAGTTCTTC.

The chain joins TRBV11-2 to TRBJ2-7; the D gene could be TRBD1 or TRBD2 (5 bases each). CDR3 length: 15 residues. Between the trimmed V and J ends, which lost 6 bases and 3 bases, there was a span of 18 bases. Looked up from germline, CDR1 is SGHAT and CDR2 is FQNNGV. For the CDR3, the DNA is TGTGCCAGCAGTTTACCAGGACAAGACTACTACGAGCAGTACTTC. Its translation is CASSLPGQDYYEQYF.

The chain uses TRBV29-1 and TRBJ2-2, with 11 bases that match TRBD2. Trimming removed 4 bases from V and 4 bases from J; junction bases left unmatched: 14. Germline assignment: CDR1 SQVTM and CDR2 ANQGSEA. The CDR3 loop spans 18 amino acids. The CDR3 DNA sequence: TGCAGCGTTGTTTGGTCAGGGACTAGCGGTCGGGCCACCGGGGAGCTGTTTTTT. Translation: CSVVWSGTSGRATGELFF.

The chain is built from TRBV27 and TRBJ2-5, with no clear D. CDR3 size: 13 residues. The ends were cut back, 7 bases at V and 4 bases at J, with 13 bases in the middle. Germline-derived CDR1 and CDR2 are MNHEY and SMNVEV (reference sequence). The CDR3, as DNA: TGTGCCAGCACCACATCGCCTCCAGAGACCCAGTACTTC. It is translated as CASTTSPPETQYF.

The V and J genes are TRBV13 and TRBJ2-1; the match to TRBD2 covers 8 bases. Germline V gene lookup returns CDR1 PRHDT and CDR2 FYEKMQ (reference sequence). This CDR3 has 15 residues. Unmatched junction bases numbered 6, after V lost 2 bases and J lost 6 bases. In nucleotides, the CDR3 is TGTGCCAGCAGCTTAATAGCGGGAAGCTTCAATGAGCAGTTCTTC. The encoded protein is CASSLIAGSFNEQFF.